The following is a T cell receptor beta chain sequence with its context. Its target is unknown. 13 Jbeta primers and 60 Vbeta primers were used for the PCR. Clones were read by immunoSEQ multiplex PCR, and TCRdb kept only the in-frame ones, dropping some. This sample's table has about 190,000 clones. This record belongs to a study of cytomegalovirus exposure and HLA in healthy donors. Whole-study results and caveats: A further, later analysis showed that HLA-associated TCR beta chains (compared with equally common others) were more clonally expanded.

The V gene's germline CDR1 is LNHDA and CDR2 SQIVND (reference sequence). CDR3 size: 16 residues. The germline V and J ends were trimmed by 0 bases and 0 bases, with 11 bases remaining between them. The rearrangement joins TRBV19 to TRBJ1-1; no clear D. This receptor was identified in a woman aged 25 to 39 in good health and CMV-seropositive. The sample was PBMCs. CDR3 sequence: CASSIDTVSVNTEAFF. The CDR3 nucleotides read TGTGCCAGTAGTATAGATACCGTCTCAGTGAACACTGAAGCTTTCTTT.